This TCR beta chain was recorded in a study of T cell changes during pregnancy in multiple sclerosis. Clones were read by immunoSEQ multiplex PCR, and TCRdb kept only the in-frame ones, dropping some. The data show 55,000 to 65,000 clones, approximately 93% seen once. CDR3 size: 16 residues. Germline V CDR1 and CDR2: KGHSH, LQKENI. V lost 3 bases, J lost 5 bases, and 16 bases lay in between. This receptor was taken from a female donor with multiple sclerosis, enrolled in a pregnancy study. The chain couples TRBV18 to TRBJ1-4; D might be TRBD1 (6 bases). The specimen comprised peripheral blood, sampled after pregnancy. CDR3 sequence reads: CASSPTVAGGNEKLFF. For the CDR3, the DNA is TGTGCCAGCTCACCTACAGTAGCGGGGGGCAATGAAAAACTGTTTTTT.